These T cell receptor beta chains were read from a single sample in a study of human T cells and chemical hapten exposure. TCRdb called the RACE reads again in MiXCR, with one record for every CDR3 protein. This table holds a few hundred thousand distinct CDR3 sequences, 4.5% to 5.5% found once. The sequenced sample was whole blood, obtained in connection with sensitization to the hapten diphenylcyclopropenone (DPC). These receptors all stem from a young woman with alopecia areata. Some clones in this sample may be carry-over from other donors' samples. Both conserved end residues are part of each CDR3.

CDR3 length,V gene,CDR3 protein
17,TRBV28,CASSLKVLLGAPHGYTF
14,TRBV10-3,CAISAAGVTDTQYF
15,TRBV24-1,CATSASPRGDNEQYF
13,TRBV20-1,CSAKQGLDTEAFF
15,TRBV6-2/TRBV6-3,CASRAGPVLFYGYTF
15,TRBV5-6,CASRGQSSTNEKLFF
13,TRBV13,CASSLRQGLEQFF
9,TRBV27,CASGVEQFF
16,TRBV6-5,CASSPGQGSMDYGYTF
12,TRBV6-1,CASSEDLAEAFF